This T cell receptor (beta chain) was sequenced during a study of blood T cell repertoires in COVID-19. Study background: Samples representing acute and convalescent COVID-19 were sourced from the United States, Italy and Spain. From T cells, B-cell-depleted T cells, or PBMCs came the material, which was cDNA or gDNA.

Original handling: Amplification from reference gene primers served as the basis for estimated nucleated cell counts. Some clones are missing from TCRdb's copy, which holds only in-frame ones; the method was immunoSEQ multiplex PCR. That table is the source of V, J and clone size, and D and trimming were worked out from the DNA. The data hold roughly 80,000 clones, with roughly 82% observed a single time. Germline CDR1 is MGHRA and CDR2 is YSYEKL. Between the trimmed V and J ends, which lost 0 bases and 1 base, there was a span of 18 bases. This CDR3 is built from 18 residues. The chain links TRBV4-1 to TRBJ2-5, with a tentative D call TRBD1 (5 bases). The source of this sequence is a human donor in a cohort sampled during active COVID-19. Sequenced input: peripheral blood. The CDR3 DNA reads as TGCGCCAGCAGCCAAGAATCGCCATCCTACAGGATCCAAGAGACCCAGTACTTC. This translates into CASSQESPSYRIQETQYF.